The rows below give T cell receptor beta chains drawn from one sample of a study of T cell therapy after organ transplantation. Here immunoSEQ multiplex PCR was the method, and the copy in TCRdb shows in-frame clones only, minus some. The sample shows a few thousand clones, about 90% of them seen only once. These TCRs' antigens remain unknown. The sequencing used CD8+ T cells from blood, collected before autologous CMV-specific T cell therapy. The receptors come from a human patient who had received a solid organ transplant and had CMV disease. CDR3s include the opening cysteine and the closing phenylalanine or tryptophan. A D gene is named only where the DNA matches it firmly. Size is omitted from some rows. Given values are once, few, many or a class for expanded clones.

cdr3_aa,cdr3_nt,d_call,v_call,clone_size,j_call
CASSYEAGIYNEQFF,TGTGCCAGCAGTTACGAAGCGGGGATTTACAATGAGCAGTTCTTC,TRBD2,TRBV6-5,NA,TRBJ2-1
CASRSYNEQFF,TGCGCCAGCCGTTCATACAATGAGCAGTTCTTC,NA,TRBV23-1,NA,TRBJ2-1
CASSQMSGRGQPQHF,TGCGCCAGCAGCCAAATGTCAGGCCGGGGTCAGCCCCAGCATTTT,NA,TRBV4-1,NA,TRBJ1-5
CASSPETTYEQYF,TGTGCCAGCAGCCCAGAAACAACCTACGAGCAGTACTTC,NA,TRBV28,NA,TRBJ2-7
CASSYGPPSSYNEQFF,TGTGCCAGCAGTTACGGGCCACCGAGCTCCTACAATGAGCAGTTCTTC,NA,TRBV6-5,NA,TRBJ2-1
CASSQELQGPYGYTF,TGCGCCAGCAGCCAAGAACTTCAGGGTCCCTATGGCTACACCTTC,NA,TRBV4-3,NA,TRBJ1-2
CASSNGSLTQSRANVLTF,TGTGCCAGCAGTAACGGGAGCTTGACACAAAGTCGGGCCAACGTCCTGACTTTC,NA,TRBV28,NA,TRBJ2-6
CASSSSPGSHSGNTIYF,TGTGCCAGCAGCTCTTCCCCAGGGTCCCACTCTGGAAACACCATATATTTT,NA,TRBV5-4,NA,TRBJ1-3
CASSYKEGSPTGYTF,TGTGCCAGCAGTTACAAGGAGGGGTCCCCTACTGGCTACACCTTC,NA,TRBV6-5,NA,TRBJ1-2
CASSGQGAWEQYF,TGTGCCAGCAGCGGACAGGGGGCGTGGGAGCAGTACTTC,TRBD1,TRBV6-5,once,TRBJ2-7
CASWVGETQYF,TGTGCCAGCTGGGTCGGGGAGACCCAGTACTTC,NA,TRBV6-5,NA,TRBJ2-5
CASSQEGLEQFF,TGCGCCAGCAGCCAAGAAGGACTCGAGCAGTTCTTC,NA,TRBV4-3,once,TRBJ2-1
CASSQTGLAGVYIQYNEQFF,TGTGCCAGCAGCCAAACGGGACTAGCGGGAGTTTATATCCAATACAATGAGCAGTTCTTC,TRBD2,TRBV14,NA,TRBJ2-1
CASSLGVAGYDEQFF,TGTGCCAGCAGCTTAGGCGTAGCGGGATACGATGAGCAGTTCTTC,TRBD2,TRBV7-2,few,TRBJ2-1
CASSYGGSYGYTF,TGTGCCAGCAGTTACGGAGGAAGCTATGGCTACACCTTC,NA,TRBV6-5,NA,TRBJ1-2
CASSTGTFNQPQHF,TGTGCCAGCAGTACCGGGACATTTAATCAGCCCCAGCATTTT,NA,TRBV28,NA,TRBJ1-5
CASWGGSGQPQHF,TGTGCCAGCTGGGGGGGGTCGGGTCAGCCCCAGCATTTT,NA,TRBV28,large,TRBJ1-5
CATSRGVGYEQYF,TGTGCCACCAGCAGGGGTGTTGGGTACGAGCAGTACTTC,NA,TRBV6-6,NA,TRBJ2-7
CASSETSGSYNEQFF,TGTGCCAGCAGTGAGACTAGCGGCTCCTACAATGAGCAGTTCTTC,TRBD2,TRBV6-4,NA,TRBJ2-1
CASSVEGARDQPQHF,TGTGCCAGCAGCGTGGAGGGGGCGCGGGATCAGCCCCAGCATTTT,TRBD1,TRBV9,few,TRBJ1-5
CASSSPPQGLHEQYF,TGTGCCAGCAGTTCCCCTCCACAGGGATTGCACGAGCAGTACTTC,NA,TRBV6-5,NA,TRBJ2-7
CASSPLRRQGGGYEQYF,TGTGCCAGCAGTCCGCTCAGGCGACAGGGGGGTGGCTACGAGCAGTACTTC,TRBD1,TRBV28,NA,TRBJ2-7
CASTVLEQYF,TGTGCCAGCACCGTCCTCGAGCAGTACTTC,NA,TRBV5-8,NA,TRBJ2-7
CASSQTGGMGGYTF,TGTGCCAGCAGTCAGACAGGGGGCATGGGTGGCTACACCTTC,TRBD1,TRBV27,NA,TRBJ1-2
CATSRRTAYEQYF,TGTGCCACCAGCCGCAGGACAGCCTACGAGCAGTACTTC,NA,TRBV15,NA,TRBJ2-7
CASSRDSAYEQYF,TGTGCCAGCAGCCGGGACTCCGCCTACGAGCAGTACTTC,NA,TRBV28,NA,TRBJ2-7
CASALPGEDEQFF,TGTGCTAGTGCCTTGCCAGGTGAGGATGAGCAGTTCTTC,NA,TRBV12-5,once,TRBJ2-1
CASSDSTAGLAFF,TGTGCCAGCAGTGACTCAACAGCCGGGTTAGCTTTCTTT,NA,TRBV6-4,NA,TRBJ1-1
CASSPALAGGWGAGELFF,TGTGCCAGCTCACCCGCTCTAGCGGGAGGTTGGGGCGCCGGGGAGCTGTTTTTT,TRBD2,TRBV18,NA,TRBJ2-2
CATGQTGEQYF,TGTGCCACCGGACAAACGGGCGAGCAGTACTTC,NA,TRBV28,NA,TRBJ2-7
CASSLEQPQETQYF,TGCGCCAGCAGCTTGGAACAGCCCCAAGAGACCCAGTACTTC,NA,TRBV5-1,NA,TRBJ2-5
CASSFRDHREMNTEAFF,TGTGCCAGCAGTTTCCGGGACCACCGCGAGATGAACACTGAAGCTTTCTTT,NA,TRBV7-2,NA,TRBJ1-1
CASSQVYRAGGTDTQYF,TGTGCCAGCTCACAGGTCTACAGGGCCGGTGGCACAGATACGCAGTATTTT,NA,TRBV18,NA,TRBJ2-3
CASGAGTYEQYF,TGTGCCAGTGGGGCGGGAACCTACGAGCAGTACTTC,NA,TRBV25-1,NA,TRBJ2-7
CASSLDVPTYEQYF,TGTGCCAGCAGCTTAGATGTGCCAACCTACGAGCAGTACTTC,NA,TRBV7-6,once,TRBJ2-7
CATDEDFQETQYF,TGTGCCACAGATGAGGACTTCCAAGAGACCCAGTACTTC,NA,TRBV2,NA,TRBJ2-5
CASSSTSGGPQHF,TGTGCCAGCAGTTCGACCTCCGGGGGGCCCCAGCATTTT,NA,TRBV27,NA,TRBJ1-5
CASSVEASGSHRTDTQYF,TGTGCCAGCAGCGTAGAGGCTAGCGGGAGCCACCGCACAGATACGCAGTATTTT,TRBD2,TRBV9,NA,TRBJ2-3
CASSVVGGGAYEQFF,TGTGCCAGCAGCGTAGTCGGCGGGGGGGCCTATGAGCAGTTCTTC,TRBD2,TRBV9,NA,TRBJ2-1
CATGDYGYTF,TGTGCCACGGGGGACTACGGCTACACCTTC,NA,TRBV19,once,TRBJ1-2
CASSQENRAYEQYF,TGTGCCAGCAGTCAGGAGAACAGGGCCTACGAGCAGTACTTC,NA,TRBV5-4,NA,TRBJ2-7
CASSLGSGGTDTQYF,TGTGCCAGCAGCTTGGGAAGCGGGGGCACAGATACGCAGTATTTT,TRBD2,TRBV11-1,NA,TRBJ2-3
CASRGAWRPGETQYF,TGTGCCAGCAGGGGCGCCTGGCGACCGGGAGAGACCCAGTACTTC,NA,TRBV11-2,NA,TRBJ2-5
CASSGTVGEPQHF,TGCGCCAGCAGCGGGACAGTGGGGGAGCCCCAGCATTTT,TRBD1,TRBV5-1,NA,TRBJ1-5
CASSQEGGGNSPLHF,TGCGCCAGCAGCCAAGAGGGTGGGGGAAATTCACCCCTCCACTTT,NA,TRBV4-1,NA,TRBJ1-6
CASSQVRGNTEAFF,TGTGCCAGCAGCCAAGTTCGGGGCAACACTGAAGCTTTCTTT,NA,TRBV14,NA,TRBJ1-1
CASSTGTGGYEQYF,TGTGCCAGTAGCACCGGGACAGGGGGCTACGAGCAGTACTTC,TRBD1,TRBV19,NA,TRBJ2-7
CASSPGGVQPQHF,TGTGCCAGCAGCCCCGGTGGGGTTCAGCCCCAGCATTTT,NA,TRBV6-5,NA,TRBJ1-5